This T cell receptor (beta chain) was sequenced during a study of cytomegalovirus exposure and HLA in healthy donors. Across the whole study: The approximately 710 first-cohort repertoires and the 120 or so validation repertoires shared the same platform, a later analysis reported. General study results and limits: The study put 150 to 200 TCR beta chains on its list as cytomegalovirus-associated.

Only one count was recorded for this clone. Its antigen is still unknown. The CDR3 has 13 residues. V gave up 3 bases and J gave up 6 bases, with 9 bases separating them. Germline assignment: CDR1 MNHEY and CDR2 SMNVEV (reference sequence). The protocol was immunoSEQ multiplex PCR, while the TCRdb copy is restricted to in-frame clones and leaves out a portion. The sample records around 300,000 clones, 80% to 90% being singletons. The material sequenced was PBMCs. The rearrangement joins TRBV27 to TRBJ2-1, with TRBD1 as a possible D gene (6 bases). The TCR was taken from a woman aged 18-35 years in good health and CMV-seronegative. The CDR3 coding sequence is TGTGCCAGCAGTTTGAGGACAGCCAATGAGCAGTTCTTC. Translated, it gives CASSLRTANEQFF.